This TCR beta chain was sequenced for a study of blood T cell repertoires in COVID-19. Authors' methods: Using reference gene primer amplification, nucleated cell counts were estimated. The method was immunoSEQ multiplex PCR; TCRdb's version includes in-frame clones alone and lacks a portion of them. The V and J calls and clone size were taken over from that table, and D and trimming were inferred from the DNA. The sample lists roughly 15,000 clones; around 88% were seen once. The CDR3 runs to 17 residues. Germline-derived CDR1 and CDR2 are SGHVS and FQNEAQ. The V gene end was trimmed by 5 bases and the J gene end by 5 bases; junction bases not matched to a gene: 9.

This TCR was sampled from a human donor in a cohort sampled during active COVID-19. The chain uses TRBV7-8 and TRBJ2-1; 13 bases agree with TRBD2. The sample consisted of peripheral blood. CDR3 loop: CASSRRLAGGLHNEQFF. The CDR3 DNA is TGTGCCAGCAGCCGACGACTAGCGGGAGGTCTTCACAATGAGCAGTTCTTC. Full variable domain (rest looked up from reference TRBV7-8 and TRBJ2-1): GAGVSQSPRYKVAKRGQDVALRCDPISGHVSLFWYQQALGQGPEFLTYFQNEAQLDKSGLPSDRFFAERPEGSVSTLKIQRTQQEDSAVYLCASSRRLAGGLHNEQFFGPGTRLTVL.